This TCR beta chain was recovered during a study of cytomegalovirus exposure and HLA in healthy donors. Primers included in the PCR were 60 Vbeta and 13 Jbeta primers. TCRdb's copy holds only in-frame clones and misses some; the assay was immunoSEQ multiplex PCR. The sample shows 120,000 to 150,000 clones, roughly 85% of them seen only once. About this clone itself: The antigen is undetermined.

Study-level points and caveats: Reports state that TCR beta sequences accurately predicted most subjects' HLA-A and HLA-B alleles. The study had only CMV serostatus as immune exposure information. Investigators reported around 150 TCR beta chains as tied to cytomegalovirus. An analysis done earlier found most TCR beta V segments productive about 87% or about 30% of the time.

The CDR3 covers 11 residues. Germline V gene lookup returns CDR1 DFQATT and CDR2 SNEGSKA (reference sequence). Trimming cost V 0 bases and J 8 bases, with 7 bases left between them. Material for sequencing was PBMCs. This clonotype originated in a woman aged 25 to 45 in good health and CMV-seronegative. The chain has TRBV20-1 and TRBJ1-1; no definite D call. In DNA, the CDR3 is TGCAGTGCTAGAGAAAATAGCGAAGCTTTCTTT. It specifies CSARENSEAFF.